This passage covers 10 T cell receptor beta chains from one sample sequenced in a study of CD8+CD57+ T cells in acquired aplastic anemia. Researchers used genomic DNA as the template to profile TCR beta VDJ and CDR3. TCRdb analysed the reads with MiXCR anew, one entry per CDR3 protein. The sample holds more than 150,000 distinct CDR3 sequences; less than 50% are singletons and the top ten take about an eighth. Only patients with CD8+CD57+ cell expansion on flow cytometry were chosen for sequencing. Sequencing was done on a sample of sorted CD4+, CD8+, or CD8+CD57+ T cells (not recorded which) from PBMCs. The source is a human donor with aplastic anemia.

A word on this clonotype: A read error is possible here, since a much larger clone lies one base away. The gene calls are TRBV5-5 and TRBJ2-7; TRBD2 matches at 11 bases. Per the germline V gene, CDR1 is SGHKS and CDR2 is YYEKEE (reference sequence). This CDR3 spans 15 amino acids. J was trimmed by 4 bases and V by 4 bases; bases with no gene match: 7. CDR3 loop: CASSVTSGGLYEQYF. CDR3 DNA: TGTGCCAGCAGCGTAACTAGCGGGGGCCTATACGAGCAGTACTTC.

This clonotype has only a few counts. The CDR3 sequence: CASSTLETQYF. DNA of the CDR3: TGTGCCAGCAGCACTCTCGAGACCCAGTACTTC. This sequence joins TRBV7-6 and TRBJ2-5; D call uncertain. The germline V gene encodes CDR1 SGHVS and CDR2 FNYEAQ. Trimming shortened V by 5 bases and J by 5 bases, and 6 bases separated the two germline ends. This CDR3 has 11 amino acids. Variable domain in full (rest from reference TRBV7-6 and TRBJ2-5): GAGVSQSPRYKVTKRGQDVALRCDPISGHVSLYWYRQALGQGPEFLTYFNYEAQQDKSGLPNDRFSAERPEGSISTLTIQRTEQRDSAMYRCASSTLETQYFGPGTRLLVL.

This clonotype was observed a few times. Here the CDR3 omits its conserved ending phenylalanine or tryptophan, so a read error is the likely source. The rearrangement links TRBV29-1 to TRBJ1-4, with TRBD1 matching 10 bases. V was pared by 6 bases and J by 8 bases, with 9 bases of the junction left unmatched. Germline loops: CDR1 SQVTM, CDR2 ANQGSEA. The CDR3 totals 14 residues. CDR3 nucleotides: TGCAGCGTCGACCCGGGACAGGGGAAGGAAAAACTGTTTCTT. This gives the protein CSVDPGQGKEKLFL.

V is TRBV20-1 and J is TRBJ2-1; D possibly corresponds to TRBD1 (6 bases). Germline assignment: CDR1 DFQATT and CDR2 SNEGSKA (reference sequence). The CDR3 consists of 14 residues. Trimming cost V 3 bases and J 7 bases, with 16 bases left between them. DNA of the CDR3: TGCAGTGCTAGGATGGGGGCCCGAGGGAATGAGCAGTTCTTC. It is translated as CSARMGARGNEQFF.

In its sample, this clonotype was seen a few times. The J gene is TRBJ2-3, the V gene TRBV29-1; 8 positions agree with TRBD1. Germline loops: CDR1 SQVTM, CDR2 ANQGSEA. The CDR3 loop spans 13 amino acids. The junction had 7 bases not matched to a gene; V was cut back by 3 bases and J by 8 bases. CDR3 sequence reads: CSVEAGGAGTQYF. The CDR3 nucleotides read TGCAGCGTTGAGGCAGGGGGCGCAGGTACGCAGTATTTT.

This clonotype showed up many times. The chain employs TRBV6-1 and TRBJ2-7, with D maybe TRBD2 (5 bases). V dropped 6 bases and J dropped 0 bases, with 12 bases sitting between them. CDR3 size: 14 residues. The germline gives CDR1 MNHNS, CDR2 SASEGT. The CDR3 nucleotides are TGTGCCAGCAGGGTAGGACTGAGCTCCTACGAGCAGTACTTC. Its protein is CASRVGLSSYEQYF.

The chain combines TRBV24-1 with TRBJ2-5, with D possibly matching TRBD2 (6 bases). Deletions cut 5 bases from V and 7 bases from J, with 13 bases between. CDR1 and CDR2 (germline): KGHDR, SFDVKD. The CDR3 consists of 13 residues. The CDR3 coding sequence is TGTGCCACCAGTGGGGCAGGGACTGCGACCCAGTACTTC. It specifies CATSGAGTATQYF.

This chain connects TRBV10-1 to TRBJ2-7; D might be TRBD2 (5 bases). Germline V gene sequence: CDR1 WNHNN, CDR2 SYGVQD (reference sequence). Deletions cut 3 bases from V and 2 bases from J, with 17 bases between. The CDR3 loop spans 16 amino acids. Here the CDR3 reads CASSEWRPQRTYEQYV. CDR3 coding DNA: TGCGCCAGCAGTGAATGGAGGCCCCAGAGGACCTACGAGCAGTACGTC.

Regarding this clonotype: One end of the junction is discordant with germline, which a read error may explain. The chain carries TRBV7-6 and TRBJ2-1; 9 bases map to TRBD1. This CDR3 is 14 amino acids long. In germline, CDR1 is SGHVS, CDR2 FNYEAQ. The CDR3 coding sequence is TGTGCCAGCAGGCCCGGGACAGGGTTCGCTGAGCAGTCCTTC. This translates into CASRPGTGFAEQSF. Using reference TRBV7-6 and TRBJ2-1 for the parts outside the CDR3, the full variable domain is GAGVSQSPRYKVTKRGQDVALRCDPISGHVSLYWYRQALGQGPEFLTYFNYEAQQDKSGLPNDRFSAERPEGSISTLTIQRTEQRDSAMYRCASRPGTGFAEQSFGPGTRLTVL.

The J gene is TRBJ2-1, the V gene TRBV15; no reliable D call. CDR3 size: 16 residues. V gave up 0 bases and J gave up 2 bases, with 11 bases separating them. CDR1 is LNHNV and CDR2 is YYDKDF in the germline V gene (reference sequence). The CDR3 spells CATSREETRTYNEQFF. The CDR3 DNA is TGTGCCACCAGCAGAGAAGAAACAAGAACCTACAATGAGCAGTTCTTC. The full variable domain, completed using reference TRBV15 and TRBJ2-1, is DAMVIQNPRYQVTQFGKPVTLSCSQTLNHNVMYWYQQKSSQAPKLLFHYYDKDFNNEADTPDNFQSRRPNTSFCFLDIRSPGLGDTAMYLCATSREETRTYNEQFFGPGTRLTVL.